A selection of T cell receptor beta chains follows, all from one sample in a study of CD8+CD57+ T cells in acquired aplastic anemia. Via MiXCR, TCRdb re-called the reads, giving one row per CDR3 protein. The repertoire has a few hundred thousand distinct CDR3 sequences, 61% of them found once; the top ten carry 25% to 30%. Sequencing was carried out using sorted CD4+, CD8+, or CD8+CD57+ T cells (not recorded which) from PBMCs. Every receptor here comes from a human donor in good health. The CDR3 runs from the conserved cysteine through the conserved F or W.

TRBJ2-1,TRBV24-1,CATSANYNEQFF
TRBJ2-1,TRBV19,CASSGREWNEQFF
TRBJ1-5,TRBV4-2,CASSQTERDSNQPQHF
TRBJ2-7,TRBV24-1,CATIGGGPDYEQYF
TRBJ2-3,TRBV4-2,CASSQGRDRGFLDTQYF
TRBJ1-5,TRBV7-2,CASSLGREPQHF
TRBJ1-5,TRBV4-1,CASSLTGSQPQHF
TRBJ2-1,TRBV7-7,CASSLGGPASGGEQFF
TRBJ2-3,TRBV10-3,CASNRDEGTDTQYF
TRBJ2-7,TRBV5-1,CASSLDQSYEQYF
TRBJ1-2,TRBV20-1,CSVQRQGYGYTF
TRBJ1-4,TRBV7-9,CASSLQPTNEKLFF
TRBJ2-5,TRBV5-4,CASSFGSGGPGETQYF
TRBJ1-3,TRBV2,CASSELLDRVAGNIIYF
TRBJ1-6,TRBV4-2,CASSRPGQENSPLHF
TRBJ2-7,TRBV9,CASSAVGTDSYEQYF
TRBJ2-7,TRBV20-1,CSARLAGGPGEQYF
TRBJ2-2,TRBV6-5,CASSGEYLNTGELFF
TRBJ1-1,TRBV15,CATSRGYRETEAFF
TRBJ2-7,TRBV7-9,CASSLIGGVAYEQYF
TRBJ1-1,TRBV27,CASSYASGTEAFF
TRBJ2-7,TRBV5-8,CASSLAGGAPHQQYF
TRBJ1-2,TRBV9,CAGSPSVTYGYTF
TRBJ2-6,TRBV25-1,CASSSYNRNSGANVLTF
TRBJ2-3,TRBV7-8,CASSSSSTDTQYF
TRBJ1-5,TRBV12-3/TRBV12-4,CASSSANQPQHF
TRBJ2-7,TRBV19,CASSIAAGPFYEQYF
TRBJ2-7,TRBV20-1,CSARGFAGGREQYF
TRBJ2-2,TRBV3-1,CASSQLGDPGELFF
TRBJ1-1,TRBV19,CASSIVRDTEAFF
-,TRBV19,CASSISPGTRYHEQYF
TRBJ2-7,TRBV19,CASRPRDRARGEQYF
TRBJ2-2,TRBV12-3/TRBV12-4,CASSPSGSHRELNTGELFF
TRBJ2-1,TRBV15,CATSRGLAGYNEQFF
TRBJ2-3,TRBV2,CASRLEDTQYF
TRBJ2-2,TRBV7-2,CASSLVRSTTGELFF
TRBJ2-1,TRBV29-1,CSVEDNRGLINEQFF
TRBJ2-4,TRBV19,CASTSAGGINIQYF
TRBJ1-5,TRBV12-3/TRBV12-4,CASSLYGAGANQPQHF
TRBJ2-5,TRBV12-3/TRBV12-4,CAIREGGEETQYF
TRBJ2-1,TRBV6-5,CASTNAGYLVAEQFF
TRBJ2-3,TRBV5-4,CASRPGGGADTQYF
TRBJ1-2,TRBV4-3,CASSQEGGAGYGYTF
TRBJ2-1,TRBV5-1,CASSTTGSMNNEQFF
TRBJ2-7,TRBV7-2,CASSTGQGASEQYF
TRBJ1-6,TRBV4-2,CAGGWGGLSRSDNSPLHF
TRBJ2-7,TRBV5-1,CASSWGQSYEQYF
TRBJ1-5,TRBV7-9,CASSPGTGSFEPQHF
TRBJ1-3,TRBV2,CASSGAQSGGNTTYF
TRBJ2-7,TRBV5-1,CASSLGGNAIGEQYF
TRBJ2-7,TRBV20-1,CSASRLAGGYTYEQYF
TRBJ2-7,TRBV30,CAWTWAGVEGEQYF
TRBJ2-3,TRBV7-2,CASSLEYGTDTQYF